One sample yielded the 30 T cell receptor beta chains listed below, sequenced in a study of blood T cell repertoires in COVID-19. Assay: immunoSEQ multiplex PCR; the TCRdb copy retains only in-frame clones and omits some. The sample yields about 37,000 clones, approximately 89% seen once. Sequencing was carried out using peripheral blood. The receptors were gathered from a human donor in a cohort sampled during active COVID-19.

This clone was seen a handful of times. This sequence joins TRBV7-9 and TRBJ1-1; D is uncertain. The germline CDR1 and CDR2 sequences are SEHNR and FQNEAQ (reference sequence). The CDR3 has 13 residues. Trimming removed 4 bases at V and 1 base at J, with 7 bases between. CDR3 nucleotide sequence: TGTGCCAGCAGCTCTAAGCCGAACACTGAAGCTTTCTTT. Translation gives CASSSKPNTEAFF.

The chain has TRBV3-1 (or the pseudogene TRBV3-2) and TRBJ2-1; TRBD2 agrees at 14 bases. Trimming at V came to 3 bases and at J to 13 bases, leaving 5 bases not matched to a gene. Germline V gene sequence: CDR1 LGHDT, CDR2 YNNKEL (reference sequence). The CDR3 totals 14 residues. The CDR3 sequence: CASSHQTSGRAQFF. The CDR3, as DNA: TGTGCCAGCAGCCACCAGACTAGCGGGAGGGCCCAGTTCTTC.

Concerning this clone: One junction end disagrees with the germline gene, perhaps due to a read error. CDR3 protein: CASSIQPQAGELFF. In DNA form, the CDR3 reads TGTGCCAGCAGCATCCAACCCCAGGCCGGAGAGCTGTTTTTT. The V gene is TRBV7-2, the J gene TRBJ2-2; unclear D gene. The CDR3 totals 14 residues. Germline CDR1 reads SGHTA; CDR2 reads FQGNSA.

The gene calls are TRBV27 and TRBJ1-1, with TRBD1 matching 10 bases. The germline gives CDR1 MNHEY, CDR2 SMNVEV (reference sequence). This CDR3 contains 14 residues. V was clipped by 5 bases and J by 5 bases; unmatched bases: 5. The CDR3: CASSDRGRGTEAFF. The CDR3 coding sequence is TGTGCCAGCAGTGACAGGGGGCGGGGGACTGAAGCTTTCTTT.

The chain couples TRBV5-1 to TRBJ2-1; the match to TRBD2 covers 9 bases. This CDR3 comprises 17 residues. Germline V gene sequence: CDR1 SGHRS, CDR2 YFSETQ. V shed 3 bases, J shed 0 bases, and the junction held 7 bases outside the gene matches. The CDR3 loop reads CASSSFLSGSSYNEQFF. The CDR3 coding sequence is TGCGCCAGCAGCTCGTTTCTTAGCGGGAGCTCCTACAATGAGCAGTTCTTC. The variable domain in full, completed from reference TRBV5-1 and TRBJ2-1, reads KAGVTQTPRYLIKTRGQQVTLSCSPISGHRSVSWYQQTPGQGLQFLFEYFSETQRNKGNFPGRFSGRQFSNSRSEMNVSTLELGDSALYLCASSSFLSGSSYNEQFFGPGTRLTVL.

The V call is TRBV19, the J call TRBJ2-1, with TRBD2 matching 9 bases. Germline assignment: CDR1 LNHDA and CDR2 SQIVND (reference sequence). There are 15 residues in the CDR3. The V and J ends lost 9 bases and 6 bases, in that order; junction bases with no gene match: 12. The CDR3 protein is CASRPGFSGGNEQFF. The CDR3 DNA sequence: TGTGCCAGCCGCCCCGGGTTTAGCGGGGGCAATGAGCAGTTCTTC.

The chain recombines TRBV28 with TRBJ2-1; 8 nucleotides agree with TRBD1. This CDR3 comprises 16 residues. J gave up 13 bases and V 2 bases, and 16 bases lay outside the gene matches. The germline gives CDR1 MDHEN, CDR2 SYDVKM. CDR3 residues: CASSLDFGRGPLAQFF. The CDR3 DNA follows: TGTGCCAGCAGTTTAGACTTTGGCAGGGGGCCGTTAGCCCAGTTCTTC. Drawing the rest from reference TRBV28 and TRBJ2-1, the complete variable domain is DVKVTQSSRYLVKRTGEKVFLECVQDMDHENMFWYRQDPGLGLRLIYFSYDVKMKEKGDIPEGYSVSREKKERFSLILESASTNQTSMYLCASSLDFGRGPLAQFFGPGTRLTVL.

This chain connects TRBV6-2 or TRBV6-3 to TRBJ2-7, with D maybe TRBD2 (6 bases). The germline gives CDR1 MNHEY, CDR2 SVGEGT. V gave up 2 bases and J gave up 3 bases, with 11 bases separating them. The CDR3 loop spans 14 amino acids. CDR3 sequence (DNA): TGTGCCAGCAGTTACCCGGGGGTGGACTACGAGCAGTACTTC. Protein product: CASSYPGVDYEQYF.

Turning to this clone: The junction departs from germline at one end; a sequencing error may be responsible. The chain recombines TRBV3-1 (or the pseudogene TRBV3-2) with TRBJ1-2; TRBD1 matches 9 bases. The CDR3 contains 14 residues. The germline CDR1 and CDR2 sequences are LGHDT and YNNKEL (reference sequence). CDR3 amino acids: CASSQDRGIYGYTF. The CDR3 DNA sequence: TGTGCCAGCAGTCAAGACAGGGGGATCTATGGCTACACCTTC.

The rearrangement links TRBV7-9 to TRBJ2-1; perhaps TRBD2 as D (5 bases). The V end lost 0 bases, the J end lost 4 bases, and 10 bases lay between the germline ends. The CDR3 consists of 15 residues. Per germline, CDR1 SEHNR and CDR2 FQNEAQ (reference sequence). The CDR3 spells CASSLARRGYNEQFF. In nucleotides, the CDR3 is TGTGCCAGCAGCTTAGCCCGGAGAGGGTACAATGAGCAGTTCTTC.

The CDR3 here is CASSLAQGAFGDTQYF. In DNA, the CDR3 is TGTGCCAGCAGCTTAGCGCAGGGGGCATTTGGAGATACGCAGTATTTT. V is TRBV7-9 and J is TRBJ2-3; 8 nucleotides agree with TRBD1. The CDR3 is 16 amino acids. V shed 0 bases, J shed 5 bases, and the junction held 7 bases outside the gene matches. Germline-derived CDR1 and CDR2 are SEHNR and FQNEAQ (reference sequence).

This clone was observed a single time. V and J are TRBV24-1 and TRBJ2-7; no firm D call. The CDR3 runs to 13 residues. The V gene's germline CDR1 is KGHDR and CDR2 SFDVKD. V shed 9 bases and J shed 3 bases, with 14 bases lying between them. The CDR3 DNA follows: TGTGCCACCCGAGCACGCACCCTCTACGAGCAGTACTTC. It is translated as CATRARTLYEQYF.

The chain has TRBV19 and TRBJ2-6; no reliable D call. V was shortened by 7 bases and J by 2 bases, with 12 bases between the two germline ends. The CDR3 loop spans 15 amino acids. The germline CDR1 and CDR2 sequences are LNHDA and SQIVND (reference sequence). This CDR3 is CASTYDNTGANVLTF. The CDR3, as DNA: TGTGCCAGTACCTACGACAACACTGGGGCCAACGTCCTGACTTTC. The full variable domain, rest sourced from reference TRBV19 and TRBJ2-6, is DGGITQSPKYLFRKEGQNVTLSCEQNLNHDAMYWYRQDPGQGLRLIYYSQIVNDFQKGDIAEGYSVSREKKESFPLTVTSAQKNPTAFYLCASTYDNTGANVLTFGAGSRLTVL.

Here the CDR3 DNA reads TGTGCCAGCAGCCAAGGGACTAGCGGGAGAGGTAGCGAGCAGTACTTC. This encodes CASSQGTSGRGSEQYF. The chain is built from TRBV9 and TRBJ2-7; TRBD2 agrees at 14 bases. J was trimmed by 6 bases and V by 4 bases; bases with no gene match: 9. Germline lookup yields CDR1 SGDLS and CDR2 YYNGEE. The CDR3 contains 16 residues.

The chain joins TRBV19 to TRBJ2-7; 7 bases map to TRBD1. The CDR3 loop spans 14 amino acids. Germline trimming cut 3 bases from V and 1 base from J; bases unmatched to any gene: 3. Germline CDR1 and CDR2: LNHDA and SQIVND (reference sequence). DNA for the CDR3: TGTGCCAGTAGTATCCAGGGACAGTCCTACGAGCAGTACTTC. Protein: CASSIQGQSYEQYF.

The V call is TRBV7-8, the J call TRBJ1-2, with D tentatively TRBD1 (5 bases). Germline V gene data show CDR1 as SGHVS and CDR2 as FQNEAQ. V shed 1 base and J shed 5 bases, with 11 bases lying between them. The CDR3 runs to 14 residues. DNA of the CDR3: TGTGCCAGCAGCTTAGTTGGGGGGGAGTATGGCTACACCTTC. It encodes CASSLVGGEYGYTF.

V gene TRBV5-5 combines with J gene TRBJ2-1; tentative D call: TRBD1 (5 bases). Germline V gives CDR1 SGHKS, CDR2 YYEKEE (reference sequence). The CDR3 is 15 residues long. V was trimmed by 2 bases and J by 0 bases, leaving 9 bases between them. CDR3 coding DNA: TGTGCCAGCAGCTTAGGACACAGCTCCTACAATGAGCAGTTCTTC. Its translation is CASSLGHSSYNEQFF.

The chain uses TRBV28 and TRBJ2-7; 10 positions agree with TRBD1. CDR1 is MDHEN, CDR2 SYDVKM, per germline. CDR3 length equals 14 residues. V lost 9 bases, J lost 2 bases, and 7 bases stayed unmatched. The CDR3 coding sequence is TGTGCCAGTAGTGGGACAGGGGTCACCTACGAGCAGTACTTC. Protein: CASSGTGVTYEQYF. Together with reference TRBV28 and TRBJ2-7, the CDR3 gives the full variable domain: DVKVTQSSRYLVKRTGEKVFLECVQDMDHENMFWYRQDPGLGLRLIYFSYDVKMKEKGDIPEGYSVSREKKERFSLILESASTNQTSMYLCASSGTGVTYEQYFGPGTRLTVT.

This chain uses TRBV4-2 with TRBJ1-4; tentative D call: TRBD1 (6 bases). Germline CDR1 is LGHNA and CDR2 is YNFKEQ. The CDR3 length is 17 residues. V lost 4 bases and J lost 0, with 15 bases in between. The CDR3 nucleotides are TGTGCCAGCAGCCTCCAGGGTGGGGGCGCAACTAATGAAAAACTGTTTTTT. Its protein product is CASSLQGGGATNEKLFF.

The chain links TRBV5-1 to TRBJ1-1; D unresolved. CDR1 and CDR2 (germline): SGHRS, YFSETQ. Trimming shortened V by 0 bases and J by 8 bases, and 11 bases separated the two germline ends. This CDR3 comprises 13 residues. CDR3 bases: TGCGCCAGCAGCTTGGAATTTGCAGTAGAAGCTTTCTTT. As protein: CASSLEFAVEAFF.

This clone appeared a few times. V is TRBV11-2 and J is TRBJ2-3; D ambiguous. Trimming stripped 5 bases from V and 4 bases from J, with 13 bases between. The CDR3 runs 14 residues. Germline-derived CDR1 and CDR2 are SGHAT and FQNNGV. The CDR3 coding sequence is TGTGCCAGCAGCCTATCGACAACCCCAGATACGCAGTATTTT. The encoded protein is CASSLSTTPDTQYF.

The J gene is TRBJ1-6, the V gene TRBV5-1; 7 positions agree with TRBD1. This CDR3 has 15 residues. Germline lookup yields CDR1 SGHRS and CDR2 YFSETQ. J gave up 9 bases and V 4 bases, and 10 bases lay outside the gene matches. Here the CDR3 DNA reads TGCGCCAGCAGCGCATCCGGGACAGAGATTTCACCCCTCCACTTT. Protein: CASSASGTEISPLHF.

The chain uses TRBV19 and TRBJ2-4; 7 bases are shared with TRBD2. Trimming at V came to 3 bases and at J to 4 bases, leaving 3 bases not matched to a gene. CDR1 is LNHDA and CDR2 is SQIVND in the germline V gene (reference sequence). The CDR3 has 14 amino acids. CDR3 nucleotides: TGTGCCAGTAGTATGGAGCGGGGAAAAAACATTCAGTACTTC. Residues: CASSMERGKNIQYF.

V gene TRBV27 combines with J gene TRBJ2-1; 10 nucleotides agree with TRBD2. Trimming cost V 2 bases and J 6 bases; bases outside gene matches: 1. The CDR3 loop spans 14 amino acids. Germline V gives CDR1 MNHEY, CDR2 SMNVEV (reference sequence). The CDR3 is CASSLLAGANEQFF. The CDR3 nucleotides read TGTGCCAGCAGTTTACTAGCGGGAGCCAATGAGCAGTTCTTC.

This clone came up once. The chain links TRBV12-3 or TRBV12-4 to TRBJ2-2, with unresolved D. The V and J ends lost 5 bases and 6 bases respectively, with 4 bases between them. The CDR3 sequence is 11 residues long. The CDR3 reads CASSPSGELFF. The CDR3 nucleotides read TGTGCCAGCAGTCCGTCCGGGGAGCTGTTTTTT.

The chain recombines TRBV4-1 with TRBJ2-7, with TRBD1 identical over 10 bases. The CDR3 is 16 residues long. Germline V CDR1 and CDR2: MGHRA, YSYEKL. V was pared by 0 bases and J by 2 bases, with 4 bases of the junction left unmatched. The CDR3 here is CASSQEVGTGAYEQYF. The DNA of the CDR3 is TGCGCCAGCAGCCAAGAGGTAGGGACAGGGGCCTACGAGCAGTACTTC.

J is TRBJ1-2 and V is TRBV7-2; D uncertain. CDR3 length equals 14 residues. The V and J ends lost 2 bases and 4 bases respectively, with 11 bases between them. The germline V gene has CDR1 SGHTA and CDR2 FQGNSA. The CDR3 loop is CASSLHPEGYGYTF. CDR3 DNA: TGTGCCAGCAGCTTACATCCAGAGGGCTATGGCTACACCTTC.

This chain connects TRBV9 to TRBJ2-1; D not certain. Per germline, CDR1 SGDLS and CDR2 YYNGEE. Trimming left V 0 bases short and J 8 bases short, with 9 bases between. There are 13 residues in the CDR3. The CDR3 here is CASSVAPRDEQFF. CDR3 sequence (DNA): TGTGCCAGCAGCGTAGCCCCTCGCGATGAGCAGTTCTTC.

This chain uses TRBV7-9 with TRBJ2-1; D possibly corresponds to TRBD1 (6 bases). V lost 5 bases to trimming and J lost 9 bases, with 14 bases between them. The CDR3 is 13 amino acids. Per germline, CDR1 SEHNR and CDR2 FQNEAQ (reference sequence). The CDR3 DNA is TGTGCCAGCAGCCCCTGGACAGACGGTGAGCAGTTCTTC. Translating it yields CASSPWTDGEQFF.

V gene TRBV6-1 combines with J gene TRBJ2-7, with 7 nucleotides matching TRBD1. V was clipped by 6 bases and J by 2 bases; unmatched bases: 7. The CDR3 covers 14 residues. CDR1 is MNHNS and CDR2 is SASEGT in the germline V gene. The CDR3 spells CASSLVGQAYEQYF. CDR3 nucleotides: TGTGCCAGCAGCCTCGTTGGACAGGCCTACGAGCAGTACTTC.